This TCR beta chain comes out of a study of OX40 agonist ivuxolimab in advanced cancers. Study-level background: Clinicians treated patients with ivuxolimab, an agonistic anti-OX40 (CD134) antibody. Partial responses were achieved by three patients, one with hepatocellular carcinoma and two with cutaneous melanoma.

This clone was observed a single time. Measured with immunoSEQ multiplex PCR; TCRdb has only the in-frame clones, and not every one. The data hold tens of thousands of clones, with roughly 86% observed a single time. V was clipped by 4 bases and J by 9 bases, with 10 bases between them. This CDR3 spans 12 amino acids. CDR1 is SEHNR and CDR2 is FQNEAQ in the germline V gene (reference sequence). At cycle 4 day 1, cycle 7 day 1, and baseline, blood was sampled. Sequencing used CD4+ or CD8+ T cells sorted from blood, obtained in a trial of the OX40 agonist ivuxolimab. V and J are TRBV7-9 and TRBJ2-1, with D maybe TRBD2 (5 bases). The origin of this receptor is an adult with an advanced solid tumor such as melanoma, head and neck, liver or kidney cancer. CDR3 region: CASSSPSSEQFF. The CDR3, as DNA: TGTGCCAGCAGCTCCCCTAGCAGTGAGCAGTTCTTC. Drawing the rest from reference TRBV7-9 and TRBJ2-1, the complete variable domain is DTGVSQNPRHKITKRGQNVTFRCDPISEHNRLYWYRQTLGQGPEFLTYFQNEAQLEKSRLLSDRFSAERPKGSFSTLEIQRTEQGDSAMYLCASSSPSSEQFFGPGTRLTVL.